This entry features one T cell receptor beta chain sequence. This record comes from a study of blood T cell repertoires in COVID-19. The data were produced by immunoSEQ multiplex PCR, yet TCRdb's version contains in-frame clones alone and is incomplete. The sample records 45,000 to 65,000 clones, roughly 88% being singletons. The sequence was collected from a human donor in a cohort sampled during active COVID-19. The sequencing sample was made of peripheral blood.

DNA for the CDR3: TGTGCCAGCCTGGACAGGGGGCGAGGGTCCTATCAGCCCCAGCATTTT. It specifies CASLDRGRGSYQPQHF. The V call is TRBV19, the J call TRBJ1-5; 11 bases line up with TRBD1. CDR1 and CDR2 (germline): LNHDA, SQIVND (reference sequence). J was trimmed by 5 bases and V by 9 bases; bases with no gene match: 12. The CDR3 runs to 16 residues.